This T cell receptor beta chain originates from a study of T cells in Graves' hyperthyroidism and ophthalmopathy. Study observations and caveats: The blood repertoire included most of the expanded thyroid clonotypes above 0.001.

The TCR beta CDR3 regions underwent amplification using RNA transcripts as the source. TCR CDR3 regions were first amplified by RT-PCR with HTBI primers. TCRdb passed the multiplex PCR reads through MiXCR, listing each CDR3 protein once. The sample contains more than 350,000 distinct CDR3 sequences, 15% to 20% of which appear only once. Germline V gene data show CDR1 as SEHNR and CDR2 as FQNEAQ (reference sequence). The CDR3 contains 16 residues. J was trimmed by 6 bases and V by 0 bases; bases with no gene match: 6. Patients were excluded for uncontrolled infection, other autoimmune disease, pregnancy or lactation. First hyperthyroidism diagnosis is when the blood sample was obtained, before any ophthalmopathy symptoms. Isolation of PBMCs was performed on 8.5 to 10 ml fresh peripheral blood. This clonotype occurred a few times. The antigen is not known.

The chain employs TRBV7-9 and TRBJ2-5, with 11 bases lining up with TRBD2. The sequenced sample was blood. This TCR derives from a woman aged 25 to 45 with Graves' hyperthyroidism that later progressed to Graves' ophthalmopathy. This chain's CDR3 is CASSLATPSGRKTQYF. For the CDR3, the DNA is TGTGCCAGCAGCTTAGCGACGCCTAGCGGGAGGAAGACCCAGTACTTC. The full variable domain, with the rest looked up from reference TRBV7-9 and TRBJ2-5, is DTGVSQNPRHKITKRGQNVTFRCDPISEHNRLYWYRQTLGQGPEFLTYFQNEAQLEKSRLLSDRFSAERPKGSFSTLEIQRTEQGDSAMYLCASSLATPSGRKTQYFGPGTRLLVL.